This T cell receptor (beta chain) is from a study of CD8 T cells in ankylosing spondylitis. Molecular-barcoded quantitative 5'-RACE produced these TCR beta libraries. TCRdb fed the 5' RACE reads into MiXCR, producing one record per CDR3 protein. This repertoire shows roughly 250,000 distinct CDR3 sequences, around 7.8% found once; its top ten account for nearly 7%. Notes on the study in general: Seven to nine highly homologous variants formed a TCR beta motif that appeared characteristic of ankylosing spondylitis blood. Earlier authors reported some of these motif variants in reactive arthritis synovial fluid and blood. Clones linked to disease were reported to show significant enrichment in matched ankylosing spondylitis synovial fluid.

The germline gives CDR1 MNHNS, CDR2 SASEGT. The V end was cut by 2 bases, the J end by 5 bases, with 17 bases between. This CDR3 has 16 residues. This clonotype showed up many times. Its antigen is not identified. The receptor comes from a male donor with ankylosing spondylitis or in good health (not recorded which). J is TRBJ2-3 and V is TRBV6-1; D tentatively reads TRBD1 or TRBD2 (5 bases each). Sequenced input: blood, either unsorted or a sorted T cell fraction (not recorded which). The CDR3 nucleotides read TGTGCCAGCAGTGAACTTCCGGGACGAGGGGTAGATACGCAGTATTTT. Its translation: CASSELPGRGVDTQYF.